This TCR beta chain was recovered during a study of regulatory T cells in long-lasting Graves disease. This sample's time point: persistent/refractory GD, antithyroid drugs over 5 years with positive TRAb. Extracted PBMC RNA gave rise to the TCR library. It was by American Thyroid Association guidelines that Graves' disease was diagnosed. Patients of an endocrinology department in Xi'an, China, were included. CDR3 regions were amplified by Arm-PCR using iRepertoire HTBI primers to build TCR beta libraries. TCRdb re-derived calls from the multiplex PCR reads in MiXCR, one entry per CDR3 protein. The data contain over 250,000 distinct CDR3 sequences, approximately 20% of them seen just once; the ten biggest clones take up about 61%. V shed 1 base and J 0 bases; nucleotides not matched to a gene: 7. This CDR3 contains 18 residues. The germline V gene has CDR1 LGHNA and CDR2 YSLEER.

The TCR comes from a female donor with Graves disease. The chain has TRBV4-3 and TRBJ2-3; 10 bases are shared with TRBD2. The source material was peripheral blood mononuclear cells (PBMCs), sampled when the disease was refractory, from a patient treated with antithyroid drugs. The CDR3 sequence: CASSQARILAGSTDTQYF. The CDR3 DNA follows: TGCGCCAGCAGCCAAGCCCGGATACTAGCGGGAAGCACAGATACGCAGTATTTT.